Shown below are 9 T cell receptor beta chains from a single sample sequenced in a study of neoadjuvant anti-PD-1 for oral cavity cancer. Clones were read by immunoSEQ multiplex PCR, and TCRdb kept only the in-frame ones, dropping some. This table has about 14,000 clones, roughly 70% appearing once. Time point: after neoadjuvant nivolumab, at surgical resection. This specimen was PBMCs, taken after nivolumab (anti-PD-1) treatment. The receptors derive from a person aged 40 to 85 with oral cavity squamous cell carcinoma.

The rearrangement links TRBV5-6 to TRBJ1-1, with a tentative D call TRBD1 (6 bases). Germline V gene sequence: CDR1 SGHDT, CDR2 YYEEEE. The CDR3 has 14 residues. The germline V and J ends were trimmed by 4 bases and 3 bases, with 13 bases remaining between them. The chain's CDR3 is CASSPGGRDTEAFF. The CDR3 DNA follows: TGTGCCAGCAGCCCCGGGGGCAGGGACACTGAAGCTTTCTTT.

The V gene is TRBV18, the J gene TRBJ1-2, with D maybe TRBD1 (5 bases). Germline CDR1 is KGHSH and CDR2 is LQKENI. Trimming pared 2 bases from V and 5 bases from J, leaving 15 bases between. The CDR3 spans 15 residues. CDR3 protein: CASSPEWDGSYGYTF. CDR3 DNA: TGTGCCAGCTCACCAGAATGGGACGGAAGTTATGGCTACACCTTC.

The chain uses TRBV27 and TRBJ1-5; D is perhaps TRBD1 (5 bases). CDR1 MNHEY and CDR2 SMNVEV come from the germline V gene (reference sequence). V lost 5 bases and J lost 2, with 10 bases in between. The CDR3 loop spans 14 amino acids. Written as DNA, the CDR3 is TGTGCCAGCAGTCTCGGGACTGGCAATCAGCCCCAGCATTTT. Translated, it gives CASSLGTGNQPQHF.

This chain links TRBV30 with TRBJ2-3; 8 positions match TRBD2. There are 13 residues in the CDR3. Trimming at V came to 5 bases and at J to 1 base, leaving 2 bases not matched to a gene. Germline CDR1 is GTSNPN and CDR2 is SVGIG (reference sequence). The CDR3 here is CAWGTRGTDTQYF. The DNA for the CDR3 is TGTGCCTGGGGGACTAGGGGCACAGATACGCAGTATTTT.

V and J are TRBV11-2 and TRBJ2-1, with TRBD1 matching over 10 bases. Germline CDR1 is SGHAT and CDR2 is FQNNGV. Trimming removed 5 bases from V and 8 bases from J; junction bases left unmatched: 12. This CDR3 has 16 residues. The chain's CDR3 is CASSAPPTGGSDEQFF. The CDR3 nucleotides read TGTGCCAGCAGCGCACCCCCGACAGGGGGCTCGGATGAGCAGTTCTTC.

A few counts support this clone. The chain is built from TRBV7-3 and TRBJ1-3, with no clear D. V dropped 3 bases and J dropped 0 bases, with 9 bases sitting between them. The CDR3 extends over 15 amino acids. Germline V gene lookup returns CDR1 SGHTA and CDR2 FQGTGA. CDR3 coding DNA: TGTGCCAGCAGCTTTGGCCACAGCTCTGGAAACACCATATATTTT. Amino acid sequence: CASSFGHSSGNTIYF.

The V call is TRBV2, the J call TRBJ2-5, with 7 bases identical to TRBD2. CDR1 and CDR2 (germline): SNHLY, FYNNEI. CDR3 length: 11 residues. V shed 9 bases, J shed 3 bases, and the junction held 1 base outside the gene matches. In DNA form, the CDR3 reads TGTGCCAGTGGACTAGAAGAGACCCAGTACTTC. The encoded protein is CASGLEETQYF.

The rearrangement joins TRBV19 to TRBJ1-2, with TRBD1 as a possible D gene (5 bases). Germline CDR1 and CDR2: LNHDA and SQIVND (reference sequence). V was shortened by 6 bases and J by 2 bases, with 16 bases between the two germline ends. The CDR3 consists of 15 residues. In DNA, the CDR3 is TGTGCCAGTAGCCGGTCCCAGGGAGGAAACTATGGCTACACCTTC. As protein: CASSRSQGGNYGYTF.

The chain recombines TRBV7-6 with TRBJ2-1, with unresolved D. The germline gives CDR1 SGHVS, CDR2 FNYEAQ. CDR3 length equals 13 residues. V was trimmed by 2 bases and J by 7 bases, leaving 9 bases between them. The CDR3 region has the DNA TGTGCCAGCAGCTTAAACTCTCCTAATGAGCAGTTCTTC. It yields the protein CASSLNSPNEQFF.